The clone carrying this TCR beta chain was detected a few times. These data are taken from a study of blood T cell repertoires in COVID-19. Whole-study context: Researchers got acute and convalescent COVID-19 samples from the United States, Italy and Spain.

Original methodology: Amplification from reference gene primers served as the basis for estimated nucleated cell counts. Sequencing used immunoSEQ multiplex PCR; TCRdb keeps in-frame clones, though not all of them. V and J calls and clone size are copied from that table; D and trimming were computed from the DNA. The profile shows 200,000 to 300,000 clones, around 86% of them singletons. The germline gives CDR1 SGHRS, CDR2 YFSETQ. Trimming cost V 0 bases and J 5 bases, with 14 bases left between them. There are 15 residues in the CDR3. V and J are TRBV5-1 and TRBJ2-5; a weak D match, TRBD2 (6 bases). This receptor was identified in a woman in her thirties or forties who had recovered from COVID-19. The sequenced sample was peripheral blood. The CDR3 nucleotides read TGCGCCAGCAGCTTGGTCGGAGGGGATAGTGAGACCCAGTACTTC. This encodes CASSLVGGDSETQYF.